This T cell receptor beta chain comes out of a study of T cell responses to AZD1222 COVID-19 vaccine. In the study overall: Analysis merged second doses at about 4 or about 12 weeks.

The CDR3 has 15 amino acids. The germline V gene encodes CDR1 SNHLY and CDR2 FYNNEI. V was trimmed by 6 bases and J by 4 bases, leaving 19 bases between them. Measured with immunoSEQ multiplex PCR; TCRdb has only the in-frame clones, and not every one. Among around 100,000 clones listed, about nine tenths were seen once. V and J are TRBV2 and TRBJ2-7; no firm D call. Sequencing used peripheral blood, obtained on day 0 of AZD1222 vaccination. The receptor comes from an adult in good health. Here the CDR3 DNA reads TGTGCCAGCAGCTCTAATGGCCCTGGCCCATACGAGCAGTACTTC. Its translation is CASSSNGPGPYEQYF.